One and the same sample provided the 9 T cell receptor beta chains below, sequenced in a study of blood T cell repertoires in COVID-19. Generated by immunoSEQ multiplex PCR, the TCRdb table keeps only in-frame clones and is missing some. The repertoire holds about 34,000 clones, with roughly 80% as singletons. The sequencing input was peripheral blood. These receptors were collected from a man aged 70 or older with COVID-19, enrolled during active disease.

This clone has more than one count but fewer than ten. This chain connects TRBV5-1 to TRBJ2-1; 7 bases align to TRBD2. V shed 2 bases, J shed 14 bases, and the junction held 13 bases outside the gene matches. Germline CDR1 reads SGHRS; CDR2 reads YFSETQ. This CDR3 is built from 14 residues. CDR3 DNA: TGCGCCAGCAGCTTAGGGCAGGGCGAGCGGGGCGAGTTCTTC. It is translated as CASSLGQGERGEFF.

This clone was counted a single time. The chain links TRBV24-1 to TRBJ1-6; D remains ambiguous. CDR3 length equals 13 residues. Germline V lookup: CDR1 KGHDR, CDR2 SFDVKD. V dropped 9 bases and J dropped 7 bases, with 12 bases sitting between them. The CDR3 sequence: CATPPRFNSPLHF. CDR3 sequence (DNA): TGTGCCACCCCACCCCGGTTCAATTCACCCCTCCACTTT.

This clone has just one count. The V gene is TRBV6-5, the J gene TRBJ1-2; no firm D call. CDR1 and CDR2 (germline): MNHEY, SVGAGI. The CDR3 contains 13 residues. Deletions cut 2 bases from V and 2 bases from J, with 6 bases between. CDR3 amino acids: CASSYSHNYGYTF. In DNA form, the CDR3 reads TGTGCCAGCAGTTACAGCCACAACTATGGCTACACCTTC.

This clone is deemed medium-sized. The junction differs from germline at one of its ends, possibly a read error. This chain links TRBV7-7 with TRBJ2-1, with 9 bases aligning to TRBD2. CDR1 SSHAT and CDR2 FNYEAQ come from the germline V gene (reference sequence). The CDR3 length is 14 residues. CDR3 bases: TGTGCTAGCAGCTTAGTAGCGGGGGACAATGAGCAGTTCTTC. Protein: CASSLVAGDNEQFF.

The genes are TRBV6-5 and TRBJ1-5; 9 bases agree with TRBD1. Germline CDR1 MNHEY, CDR2 SVGAGI. The junction had 9 bases not matched to a gene; V was cut back by 6 bases and J by 9 bases. The CDR3 consists of 14 residues. CDR3 residues: CASSPPDRGSPQHF. CDR3 coding DNA: TGTGCCAGCAGCCCACCCGACAGGGGGTCGCCCCAGCATTTT.

There are a few counts of this clone. V usage is TRBV4-2 and J usage is TRBJ2-7, with D perhaps matching TRBD2 (6 bases). This CDR3 comprises 15 residues. V gave up 2 bases and J gave up 5 bases, with 16 bases separating them. The germline V gene has CDR1 LGHNA and CDR2 YNFKEQ. The CDR3 nucleotides read TGTGCCAGCAGCCAATATAAGACTAGGGGAGACGAGCAGTACTTC. It yields the protein CASSQYKTRGDEQYF.

For this clone: One junction end does not reproduce the germline sequence, and a read error may be involved. The chain links TRBV7-6 to TRBJ2-3; 7 nucleotides align to TRBD2. The germline V gene encodes CDR1 SGHVS and CDR2 FNYEAQ. This CDR3 contains 13 residues. The DNA for the CDR3 is TGTGCCAGCAGCCCCGAGGGCACTAGCGCGGTGGATTTT. It specifies CASSPEGTSAVDF.

The chain employs TRBV6-5 and TRBJ1-2, with D possibly matching TRBD1 (5 bases). Trimming cost V 0 bases and J 8 bases, with 13 bases left between them. The CDR3 contains 14 residues. The germline gives CDR1 MNHEY, CDR2 SVGAGI. The CDR3 protein is CASSYSSRVEGYTF. DNA of the CDR3: TGTGCCAGCAGTTACTCGTCCAGGGTGGAAGGCTACACCTTC.

A word on this clone: Other nucleotide sequences from this sample produce the same CDR3. The chain uses TRBV28 and TRBJ1-2, with 7 bases matching TRBD1. J gave up 8 bases and V 6 bases, and 9 bases lay outside the gene matches. The CDR3 totals 13 residues. The germline V gene encodes CDR1 MDHEN and CDR2 SYDVKM. CDR3 sequence reads: CASSLDRAGGYTF. CDR3 sequence (DNA): TGTGCCAGCAGCCTAGACAGGGCGGGAGGCTACACCTTC.